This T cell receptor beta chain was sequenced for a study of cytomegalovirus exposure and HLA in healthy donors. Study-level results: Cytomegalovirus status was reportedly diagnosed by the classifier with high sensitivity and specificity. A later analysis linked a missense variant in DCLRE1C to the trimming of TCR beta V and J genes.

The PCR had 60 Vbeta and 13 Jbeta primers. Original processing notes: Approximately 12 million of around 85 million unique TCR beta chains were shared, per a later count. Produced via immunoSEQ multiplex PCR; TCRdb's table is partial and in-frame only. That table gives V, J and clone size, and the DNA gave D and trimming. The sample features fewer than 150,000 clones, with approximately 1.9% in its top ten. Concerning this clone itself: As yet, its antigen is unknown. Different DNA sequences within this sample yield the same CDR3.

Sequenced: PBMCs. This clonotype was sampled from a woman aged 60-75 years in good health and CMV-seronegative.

CDR3: CASSPTGPQETQYF. Here the CDR3 DNA reads TGTGCCAGCTCACCCACAGGCCCACAAGAGACCCAGTACTTC. The V call is TRBV18, the J call TRBJ2-5; possibly TRBD1 for D (5 bases). The CDR3 runs to 14 residues. Germline CDR1 and CDR2: KGHSH and LQKENI. Trimming cost V 3 bases and J 2 bases, with 10 bases left between them.